The 5 T cell receptor beta chains listed next were all sequenced from one sample in a study of cytotoxic CD8 clonotypes in ibrutinib-treated CLL. Produced via immunoSEQ multiplex PCR; TCRdb's table is partial and in-frame only. The sample records around 25,000 clones, nearly 70% being singletons. Sequenced here: PBMCs, sampled at disease progression, from a patient treated with ibrutinib. These TCRs come from a human donor with chronic lymphocytic leukemia.

The chain couples TRBV10-3 to TRBJ1-1; 9 positions agree with TRBD1. The CDR3 runs to 14 residues. Trimming cost V 0 bases and J 5 bases; bases outside gene matches: 1. Per the germline V gene, CDR1 is ENHRY and CDR2 is SYGVKD. For the CDR3, the DNA is TGTGCCATCAGTGAGTCCGGGACAGGGACTGAAGCTTTCTTT. This codes for CAISESGTGTEAFF.

The chain combines TRBV10-3 with TRBJ2-5; D gene unclear. This CDR3 comprises 12 residues. V lost 8 bases and J lost 3, with 10 bases in between. Germline V gene data show CDR1 as ENHRY and CDR2 as SYGVKD. In DNA form, the CDR3 reads TGTGCCATCTGGAGTGGGAAAGAGACCCAGTACTTC. Encoded protein: CAIWSGKETQYF.

The chain couples TRBV7-2 to TRBJ2-1, with unresolved D. The germline CDR1 and CDR2 sequences are SGHTA and FQGNSA. The CDR3 is made up of 12 amino acids. Trimming shortened V by 1 base and J by 7 bases, and 5 bases separated the two germline ends. The chain's CDR3 is CASSLGRNEQFF. DNA of the CDR3: TGTGCCAGCAGCTTAGGGCGAAATGAGCAGTTCTTC.

This clone turned up a few times. The chain employs TRBV4-1 and TRBJ1-1; D is perhaps TRBD1 (5 bases). The V end lost 5 bases, the J end lost 0 bases, and 13 bases lay between the germline ends. This CDR3 is built from 15 residues. Germline CDR1 MGHRA, CDR2 YSYEKL. For the CDR3, the DNA is TGCGCCAGCAGCGCCCCCGGGACGGTGAACACTGAAGCTTTCTTT. Residues: CASSAPGTVNTEAFF.

This clone is a singleton in its sample. The chain has TRBV10-3 and TRBJ2-1, with TRBD2 matching 7 bases. Per the germline V gene, CDR1 is ENHRY and CDR2 is SYGVKD. The CDR3 extends over 14 amino acids. V was clipped by 7 bases and J by 5 bases; unmatched bases: 8. CDR3 amino acids: CAITLATTHNEQFF. The CDR3 DNA sequence: TGTGCCATCACACTAGCGACCACACACAATGAGCAGTTCTTC.